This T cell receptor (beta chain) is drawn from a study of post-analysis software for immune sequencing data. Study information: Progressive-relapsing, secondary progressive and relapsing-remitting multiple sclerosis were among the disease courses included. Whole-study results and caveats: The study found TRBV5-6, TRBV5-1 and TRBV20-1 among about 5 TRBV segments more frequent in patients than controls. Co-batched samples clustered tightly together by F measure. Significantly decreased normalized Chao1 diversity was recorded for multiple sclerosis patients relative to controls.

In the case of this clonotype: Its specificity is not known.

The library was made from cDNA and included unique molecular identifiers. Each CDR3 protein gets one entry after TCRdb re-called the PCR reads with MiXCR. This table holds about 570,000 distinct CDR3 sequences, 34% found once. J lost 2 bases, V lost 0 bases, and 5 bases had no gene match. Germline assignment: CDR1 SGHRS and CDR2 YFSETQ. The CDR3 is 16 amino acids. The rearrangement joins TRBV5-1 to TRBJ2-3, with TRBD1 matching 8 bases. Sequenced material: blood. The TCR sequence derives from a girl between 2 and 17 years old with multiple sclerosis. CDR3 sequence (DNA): TGCGCCAGCAGCTTGGCCCAGGGGGCGGTCACAGATACGCAGTATTTT. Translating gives CASSLAQGAVTDTQYF.